This T cell receptor beta chain was obtained from a study of control samples from healthy donors and cancer patients. Generated by immunoSEQ multiplex PCR, the TCRdb table keeps only in-frame clones and is missing some. This sample carries 65,000 to 95,000 clones, more than 75% of them seen once, and the ten largest clones take around a fifth. The CDR3 loop spans 14 amino acids. CDR1 and CDR2 from the germline V gene are LNHNV and YYDKDF (reference sequence). V was shortened by 0 bases and J by 14 bases, with 19 bases between the two germline ends. This chain uses TRBV15 with TRBJ1-1; tentatively, D is TRBD1 (5 bases). Specimen: blood. The source is a man aged 45-60 years in good health. The CDR3: CATSREGGAAPRFF. The CDR3 DNA is TGTGCCACCAGCAGAGAGGGTGGGGCAGCCCCGAGGTTCTTT.